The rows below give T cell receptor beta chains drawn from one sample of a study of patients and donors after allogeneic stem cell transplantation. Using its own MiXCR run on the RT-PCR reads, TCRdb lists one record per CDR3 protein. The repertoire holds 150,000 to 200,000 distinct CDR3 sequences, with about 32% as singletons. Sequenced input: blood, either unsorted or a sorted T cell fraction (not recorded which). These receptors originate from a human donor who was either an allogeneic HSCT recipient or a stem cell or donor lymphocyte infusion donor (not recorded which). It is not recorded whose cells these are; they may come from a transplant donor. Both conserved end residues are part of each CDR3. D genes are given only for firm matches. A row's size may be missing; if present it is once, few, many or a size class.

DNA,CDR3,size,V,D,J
TGTGCCAGCAGCCCCCGACCGGCTACCTCAGATACGCAGTATTTT,CASSPRPATSDTQYF,-,TRBV7-3,-,TRBJ2-3
TGCAGTGGTTCGACTAGCGGATTTACCTACAATGAGCAGTTCTTC,CSGSTSGFTYNEQFF,-,TRBV20-1,TRBD2,TRBJ2-1
TGTGCCATTGGGACAGGGCCAAATGAAAAACTGTTTTTT,CAIGTGPNEKLFF,few,TRBV10-3,TRBD1,TRBJ1-4
TGTGCCAGCACGGAATTTATCGAAGCTTTCTTT,CASTEFIEAFF,few,TRBV6-1,-,TRBJ1-1
TGCAGTGCTTTCTCGACTAGCGGGAGAGGATACAATGAGCAGTTCTTC,CSAFSTSGRGYNEQFF,-,TRBV20-1,TRBD2,TRBJ2-1
TGTGCCAGCAGTTTAACCGGAAACACCATATATTTT,CASSLTGNTIYF,many,TRBV12-3/TRBV12-4,-,TRBJ1-3
TGTGCCAGCAGCTTATTAACAGGGGCGAGTGGTGAAAAACTGTTTTTT,CASSLLTGASGEKLFF,-,TRBV5-6,TRBD1,TRBJ1-4
TGTGCCAGCAGACCGCCAGGAGGCAACCCCTATGGCTACACCTTC,CASRPPGGNPYGYTF,many,TRBV7-2,-,TRBJ1-2
TGTGCCAGCAGTTTGGAGGGGGCGGGGAATTCACCCCTCCACTTT,CASSLEGAGNSPLHF,-,TRBV28,TRBD1,TRBJ1-6
TGTGCCAGCAGCCAAGAAGCTAGCGGCTCCTACAATGAGCAGTTCTTC,CASSQEASGSYNEQFF,-,TRBV4-2,TRBD2,TRBJ2-1
TGCGCCAGCAGCCAAGACACCCGAGGGGGCTACACCTTC,CASSQDTRGGYTF,few,TRBV4-3,-,TRBJ1-2
TGCGCCAGCAGCCAAGAAGGGGGTCGAGCGGCTTCCTACAATGAGCAGTTCTTC,CASSQEGGRAASYNEQFF,-,TRBV4-1,-,TRBJ2-1
TGTGCCAGCAGTAAACTAGCGGGCAAAATTACGGGGGAGCAGTACTTC,CASSKLAGKITGEQYF,-,TRBV6-5,TRBD2,TRBJ2-7
TGCAGTGCCCCGAGGCCGACCAATGAGCAGTTCTTC,CSAPRPTNEQFF,few,TRBV20-1,-,TRBJ2-1
TGCAGTGCTAGAGATCCAGCGGGAGACTACAATGAGCAGTTCTTC,CSARDPAGDYNEQFF,-,TRBV20-1,TRBD2,TRBJ2-1
TGTGCCACCAGTGAGGACCCGCGGCGGACCGGCACAGATACGCAGTATTTT,CATSEDPRRTGTDTQYF,-,TRBV24-1,-,TRBJ2-3
TGTGCCAGCAGCTCAGGACGGGCGAGTAATTCACCCCTCCACTTT,CASSSGRASNSPLHF,few,TRBV7-9,-,TRBJ1-6
TGCGCCAGCAGCTCTAGCGGGTGGAACGATGAGCAGTTCTTC,CASSSSGWNDEQFF,few,TRBV4-3,TRBD2,TRBJ2-1
TGCGCCAGCAGCTTGTCCCTATTGGGGAACTATGGCTACACCTTC,CASSLSLLGNYGYTF,many,TRBV5-1,-,TRBJ1-2
TGCAGCGTTGGGCGACAGGGCCATGGCTACACCTTC,CSVGRQGHGYTF,few,TRBV29-1,TRBD1,TRBJ1-2
TGTGCCAGCAGGAGGGGTCAGATGAACACTGAAGCTTTCTTT,CASRRGQMNTEAFF,-,TRBV28,-,TRBJ1-1
TGTGCCAGCAGCGGGGGAACTAACTATGGCTACACCTTC,CASSGGTNYGYTF,many,TRBV11-2,-,TRBJ1-2
TGTGCCAGCAGTTGGGGACTAGGATTCTACAATGAGCAGTTCTTC,CASSWGLGFYNEQFF,-,TRBV6-2/TRBV6-3,TRBD2,TRBJ2-1
TGCAGCGTCGAGACCGGGACTAGGAGCATTCAGTACTTC,CSVETGTRSIQYF,many,TRBV29-1,TRBD2,TRBJ2-4
TGTGCCAGCAGCCAACCTCGGCGGACCCATGAGCAGTTCTTC,CASSQPRRTHEQFF,-,TRBV3-1,-,TRBJ2-1
TGTGCCAGCAGCTTGGACCCCGGGCCCAACAACGAGCAGTACTTC,CASSLDPGPNNEQYF,-,TRBV5-6,-,TRBJ2-7
TGTGCCATCAGTGGTGGAGGACTAGCGGGAGTTACAAATGAGCAGTTCTTC,CAISGGGLAGVTNEQFF,-,TRBV10-3,TRBD2,TRBJ2-1
TGTGCTCGGGACGGTACTAACTATGGCTACACCTTC,CARDGTNYGYTF,-,TRBV2,-,TRBJ1-2
TGCAGCGTTGTGCTGGCCAACACAGATACGCAGTATTTT,CSVVLANTDTQYF,-,TRBV29-1,-,TRBJ2-3
TGTGCCAGCAGCCAAGGAGCCCTCAGTTACGAGCAGTACTTC,CASSQGALSYEQYF,-,TRBV4-2,-,TRBJ2-7
TGTGCCTGGAGCGAACAGGGAGAAGCTTTCTTT,CAWSEQGEAFF,-,TRBV30,-,TRBJ1-1
TGCGCCAGCAGCCTATTAGACAGGGGGTCCCAAGAGACCCAGTACTTC,CASSLLDRGSQETQYF,few,TRBV5-1,TRBD1,TRBJ2-5
TGCAGCGCCCGCCCTGGTCAGGCTGAAGCTTTCTTT,CSARPGQAEAFF,-,TRBV29-1,-,TRBJ1-1
TGTGCCAGCAGTTACTGGGGGGACAATAATTCACCCCTCCACTTT,CASSYWGDNNSPLHF,few,TRBV6-5,-,TRBJ1-6
TGTGCCAGCAGCTTTTCCGGGACAGGGGGGGTAGATACGCAGTATTTT,CASSFSGTGGVDTQYF,few,TRBV11-2,TRBD1,TRBJ2-3